This TCR beta chain stems from a study of T-cell memory formation after mild COVID-19. The CDR3 is made up of 13 amino acids. The V gene lost 4 bases and the J gene lost 0 bases, with 6 bases spanning the gap. This clonotype has more than one count but fewer than ten. TCRdb re-called the 5' RACE reads with MiXCR, one entry per CDR3 protein. The data contain roughly 600,000 distinct CDR3 sequences, around 17% of them singletons. The sequenced sample was PBMCs or a T cell subset sorted from them (not recorded which). The chain couples TRBV12-3 or TRBV12-4 to TRBJ1-1, with no clear D. The receptor's source is an adult woman who had mild COVID-19 (a few samples of this study predate the infection). Cell type and time point are not known. The CDR3 DNA reads TGTGCCAGCAGTTCTCCTATGAACACTGAAGCTTTCTTT. It yields the protein CASSSPMNTEAFF.